This record concerns one TCR beta chain sequence. Its antigen is still unknown. Repertoires were generated with immunoSEQ multiplex PCR, while TCRdb's copy carries only in-frame clones and drops some. The data show fewer than 200,000 clones, about 93% seen once. The sample is drawn from a study of shared clonotypes between healthy human individuals. Turning to the study itself: Per donor, three plates held CD4 naive cells, three held CD4 memory, two held CD8 naive and one held CD8 memory. The study's findings and limits: Large depth notwithstanding, sorted-subset sequencing proved incomplete by rarefaction.

Per the germline V gene, CDR1 is SGHNT and CDR2 is YYREEE (reference sequence). The V gene lost 4 bases and the J gene lost 7 bases, with 15 bases spanning the gap. The CDR3 runs to 13 residues. The study separated CD4+ cells into CD45RA+ naive and CD45RA-negative memory subsets. The rearrangement links TRBV5-4 to TRBJ2-7; unclear D gene. The source material was naive CD4+ T cells sorted from blood. Subset described: CD45RA+ positively selected. The receptor's source is a young woman in good health. This CDR3 reads CASSLTPRWEQYF. The CDR3 DNA reads as TGTGCCAGCAGCCTCACCCCGCGGTGGGAGCAGTACTTC.